The 22 T cell receptor beta chains below all came from one sample that was sequenced in a study of blood T cell repertoires in COVID-19 (TCRdb year 2020). Receptor amplification or capture employed the immunoSEQ multiplex PCR assay. Held by TCRdb, this immuneACCESS table contains in-frame sequences only and omits some clones. Under half of the omission traces to an unresolved V gene where checked; the cause of the rest is unknown. The sample contains 250,000 to 350,000 clones, around nine tenths of them found a single time. Roughly 4.1% of the sample is taken by the ten largest. Sequences were obtained from peripheral blood. The receptors shown here come from a woman aged 50 to 65 with active or convalescent COVID-19.

The V call is TRBV10-3, the J call TRBJ2-3; 9 nucleotides agree with TRBD1. With V trimmed by 7 bases and J by 4 bases, 6 bases remained unmatched. Germline V lookup: CDR1 ENHRY, CDR2 SYGVKD. The CDR3 sequence is 14 residues long. The CDR3 nucleotides read TGTGCCATCAAATGGGACAGGGCGGCAGATACGCAGTATTTT. Translated, it gives CAIKWDRAADTQYF.

In this sample, this clone turned up once. This chain uses TRBV11-2 with TRBJ1-4, with TRBD1 identical over 7 bases. J lost 4 bases, V lost 4 bases, and 3 bases had no gene match. Germline CDR1 and CDR2: SGHAT and FQNNGV. There are 14 residues in the CDR3. CDR3 protein: CASSWGQRNEKLFF. CDR3 DNA sequence: TGTGCCAGCAGCTGGGGACAGCGTAATGAAAAACTGTTTTTT.

This sequence joins TRBV6-5 and TRBJ1-6; D gene uncertain. The V gene's germline CDR1 is MNHEY and CDR2 SVGAGI. The V gene lost 5 bases and the J gene lost 15 bases, with 17 bases spanning the gap. This CDR3 comprises 13 residues. The CDR3 region has the DNA TGTGCCAGCAGTCCCCCGGGGAGGTGGGTCCTCCACTTT. Amino acid sequence: CASSPPGRWVLHF.

This clone was recorded once. V is TRBV6-2 or TRBV6-3 and J is TRBJ2-6; D may be TRBD1 (5 bases). From germline, CDR1 is MNHEY and CDR2 SVGEGT. CDR3 length: 15 residues. V shed 5 bases and J shed 0 bases, with 8 bases lying between them. Here the CDR3 DNA reads TGTGCCAGCAGTGGGGCCTCCTCTGGGGCCAACGTCCTGACTTTC. Encoded protein: CASSGASSGANVLTF.

This chain connects TRBV27 to TRBJ2-1; TRBD2 matches 16 bases. After removal of 7 bases from V and 6 bases from J, the junction contained 24 bases not matched to a gene. CDR3 size: 22 residues. The V gene's germline CDR1 is MNHEY and CDR2 SMNVEV (reference sequence). This chain's CDR3 is CASILRSHPGLAGGLNLNEQFF. The DNA for the CDR3 is TGTGCCAGCATCTTAAGGTCCCATCCGGGACTAGCGGGAGGGCTAAACCTCAATGAGCAGTTCTTC.

The chain uses TRBV5-5 and TRBJ2-1, with TRBD2 matching 8 bases. The germline gives CDR1 SGHKS, CDR2 YYEKEE (reference sequence). The CDR3 loop spans 17 amino acids. Trimming removed 4 bases from V and 0 bases from J; junction bases left unmatched: 9. CDR3 sequence (DNA): TGTGCCAGCAGCCTGATGATAGCGGGGATCTCCTACAATGAGCAGTTCTTC. It codes for CASSLMIAGISYNEQFF.

The rearrangement uses TRBV4-3 and TRBJ2-7; D ambiguous. CDR3 length: 15 residues. Germline lookup yields CDR1 LGHNA and CDR2 YSLEER. The V gene lost 4 bases and the J gene lost 1 base, with 14 bases spanning the gap. This CDR3 is CASSPSDLPSYEQYF. The DNA of the CDR3 is TGCGCCAGCAGCCCTTCTGACTTACCTTCCTACGAGCAGTACTTC.

The table lists this clone with a few counts. This chain joins TRBV12-3 or TRBV12-4 and TRBJ1-1, with D hard to call. This CDR3 contains 11 residues. V was cut by 3 bases and J by 6 bases, with 5 bases left in between. In DNA, the CDR3 is TGTGCCAGCAGTTTTAGTTCTGAAGCTTTCTTT. Residues: CASSFSSEAFF.

The V gene is TRBV18, the J gene TRBJ1-2, with TRBD1 identical over 9 bases. J gave up 8 bases and V 3 bases, and 4 bases lay outside the gene matches. CDR1 and CDR2 (germline): KGHSH, LQKENI. CDR3 length: 13 amino acids. The CDR3 sequence: CASSPDRGEGYTF. The CDR3 coding sequence is TGTGCCAGCTCACCGGACAGGGGTGAAGGCTACACCTTC.

The V call is TRBV4-2, the J call TRBJ1-2; D ambiguous. CDR1 is LGHNA, CDR2 YNFKEQ, per germline. The ends were cut back, 0 bases at V and 8 bases at J, with 16 bases in the middle. This CDR3 has 15 amino acids. Written as DNA, the CDR3 is TGTGCCAGCAGCCAAGATGGGGTAACGGGAGACGGCTACACCTTC. It encodes CASSQDGVTGDGYTF.

This chain links TRBV30 with TRBJ2-1, with 8 nucleotides matching TRBD1. Per germline, CDR1 GTSNPN and CDR2 SVGIG (reference sequence). The V and J ends lost 2 bases and 7 bases, in that order; junction bases with no gene match: 1. The CDR3 is 12 amino acids. As DNA, the CDR3 is TGTGCCTGGAGTTACAGGGGGAATGAGCAGTTCTTC. This translates into CAWSYRGNEQFF.

This chain joins TRBV4-2 and TRBJ2-7; D call uncertain. The CDR3 length is 13 residues. Germline assignment: CDR1 LGHNA and CDR2 YNFKEQ. Trimming pared 0 bases from V and 6 bases from J, leaving 9 bases between. CDR3 nucleotides: TGTGCCAGCAGCCAAGATCTTAGTGCCGAGCAGTACTTC. Residues: CASSQDLSAEQYF.

The chain links TRBV2 to TRBJ2-3; TRBD2 matches at 7 bases. Per germline, CDR1 SNHLY and CDR2 FYNNEI. The CDR3 spans 15 residues. V dropped 6 bases and J dropped 1; count of bases not matched to a gene: 7. Here the CDR3 reads CASSEALAGTDTQYF. CDR3 nucleotide sequence: TGTGCCAGCAGCGAGGCGCTAGCGGGCACAGATACGCAGTATTTT.

This clone occurred once. The chain links TRBV4-1 to TRBJ1-1; no firm D call. V lost 6 bases and J lost 0, with 11 bases in between. CDR3 length: 14 residues. Germline V lookup: CDR1 MGHRA, CDR2 YSYEKL. The CDR3 loop is CASRLTAMNTEAFF. For the CDR3, the DNA is TGCGCCAGCAGACTTACAGCCATGAACACTGAAGCTTTCTTT.

A note on this clone: At one end, the junction sequence differs from germline, possibly due to a read error. V usage is TRBV7-7 and J usage is TRBJ2-7; D is uncertain. This CDR3 contains 17 residues. Germline V gene lookup returns CDR1 SSHAT and CDR2 FNYEAQ (reference sequence). The DNA of the CDR3 is TGTGCTAGCAGCTTATTTTCCCGACATAGTTGGATTGGCGAGCAGTACTTC. The encoded protein is CASSLFSRHSWIGEQYF. Filled out from reference TRBV7-7 and TRBJ2-7, the complete variable domain reads GAGVSQSPRYKVTKRGQDVTLRCDPISSHATLYWYQQALGQGPEFLTYFNYEAQPDKSGLPSDRFSAERPEGSISTLTIQRTEQRDSAMYRCASSLFSRHSWIGEQYFGPGTRLTVT.

This CDR3 reads CASSLFGGDTDTQYF. The CDR3 DNA reads TGTGCCAGCAGCTTATTTGGGGGCGACACAGATACGCAGTATTTT. The gene calls are TRBV11-1 and TRBJ2-3, with D possibly matching TRBD1 (6 bases). Between the trimmed V and J ends, which lost 2 bases and 2 bases, there was a span of 11 bases. This CDR3 comprises 15 residues. Per the germline V gene, CDR1 is SGHAT and CDR2 is FQDESV (reference sequence).

The V and J genes are TRBV11-3 and TRBJ2-2; 9 bases match TRBD1. Germline CDR1 SGHNT, CDR2 YENEEA. J was trimmed by 4 bases and V by 6 bases; bases with no gene match: 6. The CDR3 covers 15 residues. The CDR3 bases are TGTGCCAGCAGTCCACAGGGGGCAGGCACCGGGGAGCTGTTTTTT. Encoded protein: CASSPQGAGTGELFF.

This clone was detected only a few times. V is TRBV10-3 and J is TRBJ2-1; 8 bases line up with TRBD2. Trimming removed 5 bases from V and 5 bases from J; junction bases left unmatched: 11. Germline loops: CDR1 ENHRY, CDR2 SYGVKD. The CDR3 is made up of 16 amino acids. In DNA form, the CDR3 reads TGTGCCATCAGTACCGGAGTAGCGGGAAGGGACAATGAGCAGTTCTTC. Translated, it gives CAISTGVAGRDNEQFF.

Only a few counts were recorded for this clone. V usage is TRBV4-3 and J usage is TRBJ1-1; TRBD1 aligns across 7 bases. Per germline, CDR1 LGHNA and CDR2 YSLEER. The CDR3 extends over 13 amino acids. Trimming at V came to 0 bases and at J to 8 bases, leaving 3 bases not matched to a gene. The chain's CDR3 is CASSQDSDREAFF. The DNA of the CDR3 is TGCGCCAGCAGCCAAGATTCGGACAGGGAAGCTTTCTTT.

J is TRBJ2-7 and V is TRBV2; D gene uncertain. The germline V gene has CDR1 SNHLY and CDR2 FYNNEI. The CDR3 runs 13 residues. V lost 1 base, J lost 6 bases, and 10 bases lay in between. The chain's CDR3 is CASSEVPRVEQYF. Here the CDR3 DNA reads TGTGCCAGCAGTGAAGTCCCTCGAGTCGAGCAGTACTTC.

The chain carries TRBV30 and TRBJ2-7; 10 bases are a match to TRBD2. The germline gives CDR1 GTSNPN, CDR2 SVGIG (reference sequence). V lost 0 bases, J lost 6 bases, and 2 bases stayed unmatched. The CDR3 extends over 13 amino acids. CDR3 DNA: TGTGCCTGGAGTGTCAGCGGGAGGGGCGAGCAGTACTTC. The encoded protein is CAWSVSGRGEQYF.

V usage is TRBV7-2 and J usage is TRBJ1-6; TRBD1 is a possible D gene (6 bases). The V end lost 4 bases, the J end lost 0 bases, and 16 bases lay between the germline ends. There are 18 residues in the CDR3. Germline loops: CDR1 SGHTA, CDR2 FQGNSA. CDR3 nucleotide sequence: TGTGCCAGCAGCTATCGGACAGCCCAGAGCTCCTATAATTCACCCCTCCACTTT. It yields the protein CASSYRTAQSSYNSPLHF.